This TCR beta chain was sequenced in a study of radiotherapy plus CTLA-4 blockade in lung cancer. Germline V CDR1 and CDR2: LNHDA, SQIVND (reference sequence). Trimming cost V 7 bases and J 3 bases; bases outside gene matches: 9. The CDR3 runs 17 residues. Profiled with immunoSEQ multiplex PCR; TCRdb holds only in-frame clones, not every one. This sample yields about 24,000 clones, of which 71% are seen a single time; around 3.1% belongs to the top ten. The V and J genes are TRBV19 and TRBJ2-7, with 16 bases that match TRBD2. The clonotype originates from a human donor with non-small cell lung cancer whose response to radiotherapy plus ipilimumab could not be evaluated. The source material was peripheral blood, sampled from a patient treated with radiotherapy plus ipilimumab. CDR3 coding DNA: TGTGCCAGTACCCCGGGACTAGCGGGAGGGCCATTCTACGAGCAGTACTTC. This codes for CASTPGLAGGPFYEQYF.